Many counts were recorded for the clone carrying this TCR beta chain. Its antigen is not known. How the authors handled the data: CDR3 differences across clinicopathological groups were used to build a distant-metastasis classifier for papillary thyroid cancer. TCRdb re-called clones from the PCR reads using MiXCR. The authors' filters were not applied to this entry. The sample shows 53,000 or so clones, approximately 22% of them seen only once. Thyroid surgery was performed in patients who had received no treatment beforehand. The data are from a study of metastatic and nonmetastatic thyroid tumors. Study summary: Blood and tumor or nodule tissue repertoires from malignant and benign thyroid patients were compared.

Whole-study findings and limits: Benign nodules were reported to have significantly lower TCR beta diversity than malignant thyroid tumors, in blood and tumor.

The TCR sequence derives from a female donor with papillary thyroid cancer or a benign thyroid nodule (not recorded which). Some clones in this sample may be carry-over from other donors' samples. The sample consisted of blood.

CDR3 nucleotide sequence: TGTGCCACCAGCAGAGATAACGGGAGCAGACAGCCCCAGCATTTT. Translation: CATSRDNGSRQPQHF. The V gene is TRBV15, the J gene TRBJ1-5; D is unclear. Germline V gene data show CDR1 as LNHNV and CDR2 as YYDKDF (reference sequence). Deletions cut 0 bases from V and 7 bases from J, with 13 bases between. CDR3 length equals 15 residues.